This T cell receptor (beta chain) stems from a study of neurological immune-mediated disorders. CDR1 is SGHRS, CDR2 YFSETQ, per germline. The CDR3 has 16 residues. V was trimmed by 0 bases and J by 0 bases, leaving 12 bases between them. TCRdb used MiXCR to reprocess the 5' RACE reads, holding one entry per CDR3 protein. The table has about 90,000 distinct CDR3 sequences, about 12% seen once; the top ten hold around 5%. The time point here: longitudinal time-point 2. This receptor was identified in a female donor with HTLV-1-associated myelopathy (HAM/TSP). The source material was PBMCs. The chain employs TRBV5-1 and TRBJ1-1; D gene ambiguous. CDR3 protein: CASSLAFSGMNTEAFF. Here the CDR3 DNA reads TGCGCCAGCAGCTTGGCTTTTTCAGGCATGAACACTGAAGCTTTCTTT.